A selection of T cell receptor beta chains follows, all from one sample in a study of cytomegalovirus exposure and HLA in healthy donors. Clones were read by immunoSEQ multiplex PCR, and TCRdb kept only the in-frame ones, dropping some. Of 200,000 to 250,000 clones listed, approximately 88% are singletons. The specimen sequenced was PBMCs. The origin of the receptors is a young woman in good health and CMV-seropositive. Both conserved end residues are part of each CDR3. Fields, in order: V gene, J gene, clone size, D gene, CDR3 protein, CDR3 DNA. D genes are given only for firm matches. Clone size, where shown, is once, few, many, or a class for clones that have expanded.

v_gene: TRBV19
j_gene: TRBJ2-7
abundance: .
d_gene: .
CDR3aa: CASSTTLGQIYEQYF
CDR3nt: TGTGCCAGTAGTACGACCCTAGGACAGATCTACGAGCAGTACTTC

v_gene: TRBV18
j_gene: TRBJ1-2
abundance: few
d_gene: .
CDR3aa: CASSDVFQQGNYGYTF
CDR3nt: TGTGCCAGCTCAGACGTTTTTCAGCAGGGGAACTATGGCTACACCTTC

v_gene: TRBV30
j_gene: TRBJ2-1
abundance: .
d_gene: .
CDR3aa: CAWIRQALYNEQFF
CDR3nt: TGTGCCTGGATTCGCCAGGCCCTCTACAATGAGCAGTTCTTC

v_gene: TRBV11-2
j_gene: TRBJ2-7
abundance: few
d_gene: .
CDR3aa: CASSTGLPQQYF
CDR3nt: TGTGCCAGCAGCACGGGACTCCCACAACAGTACTTC

v_gene: TRBV7-9
j_gene: TRBJ2-2
abundance: .
d_gene: .
CDR3aa: CASSFLRDLTGELFF
CDR3nt: TGTGCCAGCAGCTTCTTGCGGGATCTCACCGGGGAGCTGTTTTTT

v_gene: TRBV6-1
j_gene: TRBJ1-2
abundance: few
d_gene: .
CDR3aa: CASGGSGYTF
CDR3nt: TGTGCCAGCGGGGGTTCTGGCTACACCTTC

v_gene: TRBV5-5
j_gene: TRBJ1-1
abundance: once
d_gene: .
CDR3aa: CASTLRGGPFYMNTEAFF
CDR3nt: TGTGCCAGCACCCTTCGAGGAGGTCCATTTTACATGAACACTGAAGCTTTCTTT

v_gene: TRBV30
j_gene: TRBJ2-1
abundance: .
d_gene: TRBD2
CDR3aa: CAWRRGLAGLYEQFF
CDR3nt: TGTGCCTGGAGGAGGGGGCTAGCGGGACTCTATGAGCAGTTCTTC

v_gene: TRBV5-1
j_gene: TRBJ2-1
abundance: .
d_gene: .
CDR3aa: CASSLAGRGSMGEQFF
CDR3nt: TGCGCCAGCAGCTTGGCCGGACGGGGAAGCATGGGTGAGCAGTTCTTC

v_gene: TRBV7-9
j_gene: TRBJ1-1
abundance: .
d_gene: .
CDR3aa: CASSLSGNTEAFF
CDR3nt: TGTGCCAGCAGCTTATCTGGGAACACTGAAGCTTTCTTT

v_gene: TRBV15
j_gene: TRBJ2-7
abundance: .
d_gene: .
CDR3aa: CATSSYSGAEAYEQYF
CDR3nt: TGTGCCACCAGCAGTTACTCTGGGGCCGAAGCCTACGAGCAGTACTTC

v_gene: TRBV28
j_gene: TRBJ1-2
abundance: few
d_gene: .
CDR3aa: CASSPATPNYGYTF
CDR3nt: TGTGCCAGCAGTCCTGCAACTCCTAACTATGGCTACACCTTC

v_gene: TRBV6-5
j_gene: TRBJ2-1
abundance: .
d_gene: TRBD1
CDR3aa: CASSSPGQGALEQFF
CDR3nt: TGTGCCAGCAGTTCACCGGGACAGGGGGCATTAGAGCAGTTCTTC

v_gene: TRBV28
j_gene: TRBJ1-5
abundance: .
d_gene: .
CDR3aa: CASYNSNQPQHF
CDR3nt: TGTGCCAGCTATAATAGCAATCAGCCCCAGCATTTT

v_gene: TRBV2
j_gene: TRBJ2-7
abundance: .
d_gene: .
CDR3aa: CASSEDSPRSYF
CDR3nt: TGTGCCAGCAGTGAAGACTCACCACGATCGTACTTC

v_gene: TRBV27
j_gene: TRBJ2-7
abundance: .
d_gene: .
CDR3aa: CASSQGPYEQYF
CDR3nt: TGTGCCAGCTCACAGGGTCCCTACGAGCAGTACTTC

v_gene: TRBV7-8
j_gene: TRBJ2-1
abundance: .
d_gene: .
CDR3aa: CASSLMVNEQFF
CDR3nt: TGTGCCAGCAGCTTAATGGTCAATGAGCAGTTCTTC